Shown below are 17 T cell receptor beta chains from a single sample sequenced in a study of blood T cell repertoires in COVID-19. Method: immunoSEQ multiplex PCR; TCRdb's copy keeps in-frame clones and lacks some. Of 150,000 to 200,000 clones in the sample, roughly 86% were seen once. What was sequenced was peripheral blood. These receptors came from a man between 65 and 79 years old with acute or convalescent COVID-19.

The rearrangement uses TRBV19 and TRBJ1-3, with D perhaps TRBD1 (5 bases). The germline CDR1 and CDR2 sequences are LNHDA and SQIVND (reference sequence). This CDR3 spans 16 amino acids. Trimming took 5 bases from V and 0 from J, leaving 14 bases between them. CDR3 bases: TGTGCCAGTAGTCGACAGTCTTTCCTCTCTGGAAACACCATATATTTT. This codes for CASSRQSFLSGNTIYF.

The chain uses TRBV27 and TRBJ1-5; no definite D call. CDR3 length equals 14 residues. Trimming removed 3 bases at V and 1 base at J, with 7 bases between. Looked up from germline, CDR1 is MNHEY and CDR2 is SMNVEV (reference sequence). CDR3 in amino acids: CASSLSESNQPQHF. CDR3 sequence (DNA): TGTGCCAGCAGTTTGAGTGAGAGCAATCAGCCCCAGCATTTT.

CDR3 bases: TGTGCCAGCAGCTATAACTTCCGGGACAGGGGAGCAGGAGATGAAAAACTGTTTTTT. Translating it yields CASSYNFRDRGAGDEKLFF. This chain links TRBV5-5 with TRBJ1-4; 10 bases are shared with TRBD1. With V trimmed by 3 bases and J by 6 bases, 17 bases remained unmatched. The CDR3 is made up of 19 amino acids. From germline, CDR1 is SGHKS and CDR2 YYEKEE (reference sequence).

V usage is TRBV3-1 (or the pseudogene TRBV3-2) and J usage is TRBJ2-5, with 7 bases fitting TRBD1. This CDR3 contains 14 residues. Germline V gene data show CDR1 as LGHDT and CDR2 as YNNKEL (reference sequence). J was trimmed by 5 bases and V by 2 bases; bases with no gene match: 5. The CDR3 region is CASSQTGVWETQYF. CDR3 nucleotides: TGTGCCAGCAGCCAAACAGGGGTTTGGGAGACCCAGTACTTC.

The table lists this clone with a few counts. This chain connects TRBV10-2 to TRBJ1-5; D is perhaps TRBD1 (5 bases). There are 12 residues in the CDR3. In germline, CDR1 is WSHSY, CDR2 SAAADI. In DNA form, the CDR3 reads TGCGCTAGTGGACAACCAAATCAGCCCCAGCATTTT. Its protein is CASGQPNQPQHF.

This chain joins TRBV2 and TRBJ2-3, with 15 positions matching TRBD2. V was clipped by 7 bases and J by 4 bases; unmatched bases: 6. Germline-derived CDR1 and CDR2 are SNHLY and FYNNEI. The CDR3 runs 16 residues. The CDR3, as DNA: TGTGCCAGCAACCCGGGACTAGCGGGGGGATCAGATACGCAGTATTTT. This codes for CASNPGLAGGSDTQYF.

This chain joins TRBV21-1 and TRBJ1-6; TRBD1, the table's D call, lacks a check against the DNA. TRBV21-1 is a pseudogene segment. CDR3 length: 16 amino acids. In DNA form, the CDR3 reads TGTGCCAGCAGCAAGAGTCCACAGGGGAGTAATTCACCCCTCCACTTT. It specifies CASSKSPQGSNSPLHF.

The gene calls are TRBV24-1 and TRBJ2-1, with 8 bases fitting TRBD2. In germline, CDR1 is KGHDR, CDR2 SFDVKD. The CDR3 is made up of 17 amino acids. Trimming removed 4 bases from V and 4 bases from J; junction bases left unmatched: 11. The CDR3 region is CATSEGSGSPVYNEQFF. As DNA, the CDR3 is TGTGCCACCAGTGAGGGGAGCGGGAGTCCAGTTTACAATGAGCAGTTCTTC.

J is TRBJ2-2 and V is TRBV19, with TRBD1 matching 10 bases. V dropped 5 bases and J dropped 3; count of bases not matched to a gene: 3. Germline V gives CDR1 LNHDA, CDR2 SQIVND (reference sequence). The CDR3 is 15 residues long. The CDR3 DNA sequence: TGTGCCAGTAGTCAGACAGGGGGCTACACCGGGGAGCTGTTTTTT. This gives the protein CASSQTGGYTGELFF.

This chain connects TRBV25-1 to TRBJ2-1, with 10 bases lining up with TRBD2. Germline loops: CDR1 MGHDK, CDR2 SYGVNS. This CDR3 region has 15 residues. J gave up 7 bases and V 2 bases, and 5 bases lay outside the gene matches. The CDR3 nucleotides are TGTGCCAGCAGTGAACGGACTAGCGGCAATAATGAGCAGTTCTTC. It codes for CASSERTSGNNEQFF.

This chain uses TRBV3-1 (or the pseudogene TRBV3-2) with TRBJ1-3, with D maybe TRBD1 (5 bases). Germline V gene lookup returns CDR1 LGHDT and CDR2 YNNKEL (reference sequence). CDR3 size: 15 residues. Between the trimmed V and J ends, which lost 2 bases and 3 bases, there was a span of 11 bases. The CDR3 reads CASSQRWGDGNTIYF. The CDR3 nucleotides read TGTGCCAGCAGCCAAAGGTGGGGGGATGGAAACACCATATATTTT.

The genes are TRBV28 and TRBJ1-2; possibly TRBD1 for D (6 bases). CDR1 and CDR2 (germline): MDHEN, SYDVKM. Trimming removed 2 bases at V and 8 bases at J, with 18 bases between. This CDR3 contains 15 residues. CDR3 sequence (DNA): TGTGCCAGCAGTTTACCCGCGGGGGGGGCGTACGGCTACACCTTC. It codes for CASSLPAGGAYGYTF.

The chain combines TRBV28 with TRBJ2-7; 12 bases are a match to TRBD1. With 6 bases clipped from V and 4 bases from J, the junction kept 4 bases outside the gene matches. The CDR3 has 14 residues. The germline V gene encodes CDR1 MDHEN and CDR2 SYDVKM. The CDR3 spells CASRTGQGAYEQYF. CDR3 in DNA: TGTGCCAGCAGGACGGGACAGGGGGCTTACGAGCAGTACTTC.

CDR3 sequence reads: CASSQERGGELFF. The CDR3 DNA follows: TGTGCCAGCAGCCAAGAAAGAGGCGGGGAGCTGTTTTTT. This rearrangement joins TRBV4-2 to TRBJ2-2; D is unresolved. This CDR3 has 13 amino acids. V was cut by 0 bases and J by 7 bases, with 6 bases left in between. Germline CDR1 LGHNA, CDR2 YNFKEQ.

The gene calls are TRBV28 and TRBJ1-4; D possibly corresponds to TRBD1 (6 bases). This CDR3 contains 15 residues. CDR1 and CDR2 from the germline V gene are MDHEN and SYDVKM. Trimming took 6 bases from V and 7 from J, leaving 18 bases between them. The CDR3 nucleotides are TGTGCCAGCAGGACCTTAACAGGGAACGCTGAAAAACTGTTTTTT. Protein product: CASRTLTGNAEKLFF. The full variable domain, completed using reference TRBV28 and TRBJ1-4, is DVKVTQSSRYLVKRTGEKVFLECVQDMDHENMFWYRQDPGLGLRLIYFSYDVKMKEKGDIPEGYSVSREKKERFSLILESASTNQTSMYLCASRTLTGNAEKLFFGSGTQLSVL.

The genes are TRBV3-1 (or the pseudogene TRBV3-2) and TRBJ1-2; D is undetermined. The V end lost 3 bases, the J end lost 8 bases, and 13 bases lay between the germline ends. Germline V lookup: CDR1 LGHDT, CDR2 YNNKEL (reference sequence). There are 13 residues in the CDR3. CDR3 nucleotide sequence: TGTGCCAGCAGCCAGGGCGCCGGCCCAGGCTACACCTTC. This gives the protein CASSQGAGPGYTF.

The CDR3 nucleotides read TGCGCCAGCAGCTTACAGGGACAGGGGTTTGGATCACCCCTCCACTTT. This sequence encodes CASSLQGQGFGSPLHF. This chain joins TRBV5-1 and TRBJ1-6; 10 bases line up with TRBD1. The CDR3 extends over 16 amino acids. Germline assignment: CDR1 SGHRS and CDR2 YFSETQ. Germline trimming cut 2 bases from V and 10 bases from J; bases unmatched to any gene: 9.